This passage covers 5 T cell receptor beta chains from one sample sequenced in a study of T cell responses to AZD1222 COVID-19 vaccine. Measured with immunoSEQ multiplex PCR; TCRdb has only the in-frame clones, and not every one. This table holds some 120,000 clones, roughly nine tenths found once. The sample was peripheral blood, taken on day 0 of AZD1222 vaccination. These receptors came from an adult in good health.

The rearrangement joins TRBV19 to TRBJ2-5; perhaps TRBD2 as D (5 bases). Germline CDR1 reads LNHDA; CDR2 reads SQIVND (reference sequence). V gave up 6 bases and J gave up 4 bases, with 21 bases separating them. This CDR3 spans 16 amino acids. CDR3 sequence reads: CASSQLGGTSGETQYF. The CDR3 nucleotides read TGTGCCAGTAGCCAGCTAGGAGGTACAAGTGGAGAGACCCAGTACTTC.

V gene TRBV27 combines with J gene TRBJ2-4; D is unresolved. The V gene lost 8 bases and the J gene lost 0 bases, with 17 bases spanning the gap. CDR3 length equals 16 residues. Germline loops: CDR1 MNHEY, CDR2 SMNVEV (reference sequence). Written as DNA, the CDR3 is TGTGCCAGCTCCACAGCAGCTTATCTAGCCAAAAACATTCAGTACTTC. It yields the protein CASSTAAYLAKNIQYF.

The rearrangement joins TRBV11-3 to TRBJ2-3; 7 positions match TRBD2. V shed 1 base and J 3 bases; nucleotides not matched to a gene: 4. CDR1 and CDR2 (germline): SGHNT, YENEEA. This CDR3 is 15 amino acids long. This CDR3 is CASSLGGGGTDTQYF. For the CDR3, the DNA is TGTGCCAGCAGCTTAGGTGGGGGAGGGACAGATACGCAGTATTTT.

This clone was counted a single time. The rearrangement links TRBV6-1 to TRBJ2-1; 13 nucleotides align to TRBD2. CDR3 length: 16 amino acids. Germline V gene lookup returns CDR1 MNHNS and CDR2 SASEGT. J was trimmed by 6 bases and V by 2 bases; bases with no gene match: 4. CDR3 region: CASSESGLAGVNEQFF. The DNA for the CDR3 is TGTGCCAGCAGTGAATCCGGACTAGCGGGAGTCAATGAGCAGTTCTTC.

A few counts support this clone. The CDR3 region is CASKREREGYNEQFF. CDR3 DNA sequence: TGTGCCAGCAAAAGGGAGCGGGAGGGCTACAATGAGCAGTTCTTC. J is TRBJ2-1 and V is TRBV2, with 10 positions matching TRBD2. With V trimmed by 7 bases and J by 3 bases, 6 bases remained unmatched. Per germline, CDR1 SNHLY and CDR2 FYNNEI. The length of the CDR3 is 15 residues. Looking up the rest from reference TRBV2 and TRBJ2-1 gives the full variable domain: EPEVTQTPSHQVTQMGQEVILRCVPISNHLYFYWYRQILGQKVEFLVSFYNNEISEKSEIFDDQFSVERPDGSNFTLKIRSTKLEDSAMYFCASKREREGYNEQFFGPGTRLTVL.